The 17 T cell receptor beta chains given below trace back to one sample, sequenced in a study of OX40 agonist ivuxolimab in advanced cancers. TCRdb keeps only in-frame clones here, not all; method: immunoSEQ multiplex PCR. The repertoire consists of nearly 85,000 clones, with approximately 86% occurring once and the leading ten covering under 2%. Source: CD4+ or CD8+ T cells sorted from blood, taken in a trial of the OX40 agonist ivuxolimab. Receptors were obtained from an adult with an advanced solid tumor such as melanoma, head and neck, liver or kidney cancer.

The chain uses TRBV19 and TRBJ2-3, with a tentative D call TRBD2 (5 bases). V lost 6 bases, J lost 2 bases, and 21 bases lay in between. This CDR3 is built from 17 residues. Germline V gene sequence: CDR1 LNHDA, CDR2 SQIVND (reference sequence). CDR3 nucleotides: TGTGCCAGTAGCCTTCGAGGATATAGCGTAACCACAGATACGCAGTATTTT. This gives the protein CASSLRGYSVTTDTQYF.

As to this clone: At one boundary the junction diverges from the germline segment, which might be a read error. The J gene is TRBJ2-5, the V gene TRBV30; a weak D match, TRBD2 (5 bases). The germline gives CDR1 GTSNPN, CDR2 SVGIG (reference sequence). The CDR3 has 11 amino acids. The CDR3 bases are TGTGCTTGGACCCGGGGAGAGACCCAGTACTTC. This encodes CAWTRGETQYF.

V gene TRBV28 combines with J gene TRBJ1-1, with 7 bases lining up with TRBD1. Losses at the gene ends were 4 bases for V and 10 bases for J; bases not matched to a gene: 3. The CDR3 is made up of 11 amino acids. The germline V gene has CDR1 MDHEN and CDR2 SYDVKM. CDR3 protein: CASSYRGRAFF. CDR3 bases: TGTGCCAGCAGTTACAGGGGTAGAGCTTTCTTT.

The chain links TRBV5-1 to TRBJ1-2, with 9 positions matching TRBD1. With 2 bases clipped from V and 7 bases from J, the junction kept 6 bases outside the gene matches. Germline V gives CDR1 SGHRS, CDR2 YFSETQ. This CDR3 contains 14 residues. The CDR3: CASSFLGQGFGYTF. The CDR3 nucleotides are TGCGCCAGCAGCTTCTTGGGACAGGGTTTTGGCTACACCTTC.

V and J are TRBV5-1 and TRBJ2-5; 12 nucleotides align to TRBD2. CDR1 SGHRS and CDR2 YFSETQ come from the germline V gene. CDR3 length: 19 amino acids. V trimming: 3 bases; J trimming: 4 bases; junction bases outside the gene matches: 16. This chain's CDR3 is CASSSPLAGGQLGRETQYF. The CDR3 region has the DNA TGCGCCAGCAGCTCACCACTAGCGGGGGGCCAACTGGGACGAGAGACCCAGTACTTC.

The chain links TRBV7-9 to TRBJ2-6; D perhaps matches TRBD1 (5 bases). V lost 10 bases to trimming and J lost 2 bases, with 15 bases between them. CDR3 length equals 15 residues. Germline CDR1 reads SEHNR; CDR2 reads FQNEAQ (reference sequence). The CDR3 loop reads CAKSPGRAGANVLTF. For the CDR3, the DNA is TGTGCCAAGAGCCCGGGCAGGGCTGGGGCCAACGTCCTGACTTTC.

This clone was observed a handful of times. The V and J genes are TRBV13 and TRBJ2-2; either TRBD1 or TRBD2 may fit D (6 bases each). V lost 4 bases and J 6 bases, leaving 9 bases between the germline ends. CDR1 and CDR2 (germline): PRHDT, FYEKMQ (reference sequence). There are 13 residues in the CDR3. CDR3 sequence (DNA): TGTGCCAGCAGCTCCGGGGGCCCCGGGGAGCTGTTTTTT. Its translation: CASSSGGPGELFF.

The chain combines TRBV19 with TRBJ1-6; no reliable D call. There are 13 residues in the CDR3. V lost 4 bases to trimming and J lost 7 bases, with 8 bases between them. The V gene's germline CDR1 is LNHDA and CDR2 SQIVND (reference sequence). Written as DNA, the CDR3 is TGTGCCAGTAGTAGTTTTCCGAATTCACCCCTCCACTTT. Its translation: CASSSFPNSPLHF.

The CDR3, as DNA: TGTGCCAGCAGTTTCGGGGGCCCCTCCTACGAGCAGTACTTC. It codes for CASSFGGPSYEQYF. The chain combines TRBV6-5 with TRBJ2-7, with D possibly being TRBD1 or TRBD2 (6 bases each). The CDR3 has 14 residues. Trimming pared 4 bases from V and 0 bases from J, leaving 10 bases between. Per germline, CDR1 MNHEY and CDR2 SVGAGI.

This rearrangement joins TRBV15 to TRBJ1-5; D is unresolved. Germline V gene lookup returns CDR1 LNHNV and CDR2 YYDKDF (reference sequence). This CDR3 has 15 residues. Trimming left V 1 base short and J 2 bases short, with 9 bases between. CDR3 amino acids: CATSRGLVGNQPQHF. CDR3 bases: TGTGCCACCAGCAGAGGTTTGGTAGGCAATCAGCCCCAGCATTTT.

J is TRBJ1-2 and V is TRBV6-6; no firm D call. The length of the CDR3 is 12 residues. V was cut by 1 base and J by 6 bases, with 6 bases left in between. Germline lookup yields CDR1 MNHNY and CDR2 SVGAGI (reference sequence). The CDR3 loop is CASSYFRDGYTF. CDR3 in DNA: TGTGCCAGCAGTTACTTTAGGGATGGCTACACCTTC.

The CDR3 spells CASSPLDRPNYGYTF. The CDR3 region has the DNA TGTGCCAGCAGTCCATTAGACAGACCTAACTATGGCTACACCTTC. The genes are TRBV27 and TRBJ1-2; a possible D gene is TRBD1 (5 bases). V lost 5 bases, J lost 0 bases, and 13 bases lay in between. CDR1 and CDR2 from the germline V gene are MNHEY and SMNVEV (reference sequence). The CDR3 has 15 residues.

The gene calls are TRBV19 and TRBJ2-2, with D possibly being TRBD2 (6 bases). The germline gives CDR1 LNHDA, CDR2 SQIVND (reference sequence). V shed 4 bases and J shed 5 bases, with 20 bases lying between them. CDR3 length: 17 residues. The CDR3 DNA follows: TGTGCCAGTAGTACGCGTCGGGTGGGGCGGGAAACCGGGGAGCTGTTTTTT. It specifies CASSTRRVGRETGELFF.

The chain carries TRBV28 and TRBJ1-1, with 9 bases identical to TRBD1. This CDR3 comprises 16 residues. With 6 bases clipped from V and 0 bases from J, the junction kept 8 bases outside the gene matches. Germline V lookup: CDR1 MDHEN, CDR2 SYDVKM. The CDR3, as DNA: TGTGCCAGCAGCTCAGGGACAGGGCACATGAACACTGAAGCTTTCTTT. It is translated as CASSSGTGHMNTEAFF.

V usage is TRBV4-2 and J usage is TRBJ1-2, with TRBD1 identical over 7 bases. V was pared by 0 bases and J by 2 bases, with 6 bases of the junction left unmatched. This CDR3 contains 16 residues. The V gene's germline CDR1 is LGHNA and CDR2 YNFKEQ. The CDR3 nucleotides read TGTGCCAGCAGCCAAGAGGTACGGACAGGAAACTATGGCTACACCTTC. Protein sequence: CASSQEVRTGNYGYTF.

This chain uses TRBV18 with TRBJ1-4, with 10 bases identical to TRBD1. Losses at the gene ends were 5 bases for V and 8 bases for J; bases not matched to a gene: 8. The V gene's germline CDR1 is KGHSH and CDR2 LQKENI. The CDR3 runs 15 residues. The CDR3 spells CASSARTGGREKLFF. In nucleotides, the CDR3 is TGTGCCAGCTCAGCCCGGACAGGGGGACGCGAAAAACTGTTTTTT.

This clone was detected only once. The chain recombines TRBV6-1 with TRBJ1-1; D may be TRBD1 (6 bases). Germline-derived CDR1 and CDR2 are MNHNS and SASEGT. This CDR3 region has 15 residues. V was trimmed by 5 bases and J by 5 bases, leaving 18 bases between them. CDR3 amino acids: CASSLLGQSDTEAFF. The CDR3 DNA reads TGTGCCAGCAGTCTACTTGGACAGTCTGATACTGAAGCTTTCTTT.